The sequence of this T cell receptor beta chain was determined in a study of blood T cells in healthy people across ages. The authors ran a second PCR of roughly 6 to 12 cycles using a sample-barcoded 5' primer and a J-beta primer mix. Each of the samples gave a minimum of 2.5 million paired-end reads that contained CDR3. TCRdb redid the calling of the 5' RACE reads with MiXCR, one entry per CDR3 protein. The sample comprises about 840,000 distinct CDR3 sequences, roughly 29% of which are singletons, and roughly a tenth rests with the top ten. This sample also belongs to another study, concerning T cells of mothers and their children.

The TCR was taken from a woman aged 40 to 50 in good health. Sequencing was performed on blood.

The CDR3 sequence: CASSLDRNYTF. The CDR3 coding sequence is TGTGCCAGCAGTCTCGACAGAAACTACACCTTC. This rearrangement joins TRBV12-3 or TRBV12-4 to TRBJ1-2, with D possibly TRBD1 on 5 matching bases. Trimming took 5 bases from V and 10 from J, leaving 11 bases between them. This CDR3 has 11 amino acids.